This is a list of T cell receptor beta chains from one sample in a study of T cell responses to AZD1222 COVID-19 vaccine. The table came from immunoSEQ multiplex PCR; TCRdb's copy has only in-frame clones and leaves some out. This sample carries 140,000 to 150,000 clones, under 95% of them seen once, and the ten largest clones take 7.5% to 9.5%. Source: peripheral blood, taken on day 0 of AZD1222 vaccination. The origin of the receptors is an adult in good health. Each CDR3 is given with its conserved first and last residue. D genes are given only for firm matches. The size field is filled for only some rows; it gives once, few, many or a size class.

clone_size d_call cdr3_length j_call v_call cdr3_aa cdr3_nt
. . 13 TRBJ2-1 TRBV2 CASSEALGTEQFF TGTGCCAGCAGTGAAGCCCTGGGAACCGAGCAGTTCTTC
. . 13 TRBJ2-5 TRBV30 CAWSISGEETQYF TGTGCCTGGAGTATATCAGGGGAGGAGACCCAGTACTTC
. . 19 TRBJ2-6 TRBV4-3 CASSQASTGAYSGANVLTF TGCGCCAGCAGCCAAGCTTCGACGGGGGCCTATTCAGGGGCCAACGTCCTGACTTTC
. . 11 TRBJ2-5 TRBV24-1 CATAYQETQYF TGTGCCACAGCTTACCAAGAGACCCAGTACTTC
. TRBD2 16 TRBJ2-2 TRBV7-3 CASSLSGGLVTGELFF TGTGCCAGCAGCCTCAGCGGGGGGTTAGTCACCGGGGAGCTGTTTTTT
. . 16 TRBJ1-1 TRBV30 CAWSVMRAPLNTEAFF TGTGCCTGGAGTGTAATGCGGGCGCCGTTGAACACTGAAGCTTTCTTT
. . 17 TRBJ2-1 TRBV9 CASSVGPPGLAQNEQFF TGTGCCAGCAGCGTAGGCCCTCCGGGACTGGCCCAAAATGAGCAGTTCTTC
. . 15 TRBJ1-6 TRBV18 CASSAGSSYNSPLHF TGTGCCAGCTCTGCAGGGAGCTCCTATAATTCACCCCTCCACTTT
. . 12 TRBJ1-6 TRBV27 CASRDWNSPLHF TGTGCCAGCCGGGACTGGAATTCACCCCTCCACTTT
. . 18 TRBJ1-3 TRBV4-1 CASSQYSAGPLSGNTIYF TGCGCCAGCAGCCAATATTCAGCAGGACCTCTCTCTGGAAACACCATATATTTT
. TRBD1 16 TRBJ1-1 TRBV3-1/TRBV3-2 CASSLGTGTPVGRAFF TGTGCCAGCAGCCTCGGGACAGGGACGCCCGTCGGTCGGGCTTTCTTT
once TRBD2 16 TRBJ2-3 TRBV7-9 CASSPTSGGQADTQYF TGTGCCAGCAGCCCCACTAGCGGGGGGCAGGCAGATACGCAGTATTTT
. . 15 TRBJ1-4 TRBV5-1 CASSLAGGTNEKLFF TGCGCCAGCAGCTTGGCGGGGGGAACTAATGAAAAACTGTTTTTT
. . 14 TRBJ1-1 TRBV10-1 CASNEQDMNTEAFF TGCGCCAGCAACGAACAGGACATGAACACTGAAGCTTTCTTT
. TRBD1 14 TRBJ2-7 TRBV7-3 CASSSTGAGGEQYF TGTGCCAGCAGCTCGACAGGGGCCGGGGGAGAGCAGTACTTC
. . 13 TRBJ1-1 TRBV6-1 CASSEAGGTEAFF TGTGCCAGCAGTGAAGCGGGTGGCACTGAAGCTTTCTTT
. . 12 TRBJ1-2 TRBV7-9 CASGVANYGYTF TGTGCCAGCGGCGTAGCTAACTATGGCTACACCTTC
. . 15 TRBJ2-7 TRBV5-6 CASSFVGPAILKQYF TGTGCCAGCAGCTTTGTGGGACCAGCTATTTTAAAGCAGTACTTC
. . 18 TRBJ1-5 TRBV6-1 CASSERNPGDPSNQPQHF TGTGCCAGCAGTGAACGAAACCCAGGAGATCCTAGCAATCAGCCCCAGCATTTT
. TRBD1 11 TRBJ1-2 TRBV12-3/TRBV12-4 CASGTGYGYTF TGTGCCAGCGGGACAGGCTATGGCTACACCTTC
. . 18 TRBJ2-1 TRBV3-1/TRBV3-2 CASRGGPLLSSSYNEQFF TGTGCCAGCAGGGGGGGACCTTTACTGTCGAGCTCCTACAATGAGCAGTTCTTC
. TRBD1 12 TRBJ1-2 TRBV29-1 CSVEDAGGPYTF TGCAGCGTTGAAGATGCAGGGGGTCCCTACACCTTC
. . 16 TRBJ1-5 TRBV4-1 CASSQDQGIVVQPQHF TGCGCCAGCAGCCAAGATCAGGGCATCGTCGTTCAGCCCCAGCATTTT
. TRBD1 14 TRBJ1-1 TRBV10-2 CASSDEQGSVEAFF TGCGCCAGCAGTGACGAACAGGGGTCGGTTGAAGCTTTCTTT
. . 14 TRBJ1-2 TRBV11-2 CASRSIGLNYGYTF TGTGCCAGCAGGTCGATCGGGCTCAACTATGGCTACACCTTC
. . 15 TRBJ1-2 TRBV7-9 CASSLAGQGSYGYTF TGTGCCAGCAGCTTAGCAGGCCAGGGCTCCTATGGCTACACCTTC
. . 17 TRBJ1-1 TRBV7-9 CASSLRGRQTMNTEAFF TGTGCCAGCAGCCTTCGGGGCCGACAAACCATGAACACTGAAGCTTTCTTT
. TRBD1 14 TRBJ1-2 TRBV7-2 CASTDAPGQGLNTF TGTGCCAGCACCGATGCCCCGGGACAGGGGCTTAACACCTTC
. . 13 TRBJ2-2 TRBV9 CASTRGFTGELFF TGTGCCAGCACCCGGGGGTTCACCGGGGAGCTGTTTTTT
. . 16 TRBJ1-5 TRBV19 CASSIGLAYSNQPQHF TGTGCCAGTAGTATAGGGTTGGCGTATAGCAATCAGCCCCAGCATTTT
. TRBD2 16 TRBJ2-3 TRBV7-2 CASSYGGGVLTDTQYF TGTGCCAGCAGTTACGGTGGGGGGGTACTCACAGATACGCAGTATTTT
. . 14 TRBJ1-4 TRBV24-1 CATCPRSTNEKLFF TGTGCCACCTGCCCCCGTTCGACTAATGAAAAACTGTTTTTT
. . 15 TRBJ1-6 TRBV2 CASSDLGRGNSPLHF TGTGCCAGCAGTGACCTGGGACGGGGTAATTCACCCCTCCACTTT
once TRBD2 16 TRBJ2-3 TRBV3-1/TRBV3-2 CASSQGAGAITDTQYF TGTGCCAGCAGCCAAGGAGCGGGGGCAATCACAGATACGCAGTATTTT
. TRBD1 13 TRBJ2-7 TRBV29-1 CSAIMGRDSEQYF TGCAGCGCAATAATGGGCCGGGACAGCGAGCAGTACTTC
once . 16 TRBJ1-1 TRBV11-2 CASSLPPGLMNTEAFF TGTGCCAGCAGCCTCCCCCCGGGACTCATGAACACTGAAGCTTTCTTT
. . 16 TRBJ2-7 TRBV20-1 CSASGGGRGTPYEQYF TGCAGTGCTAGTGGGGGTGGGCGGGGGACACCCTACGAGCAGTACTTC
. . 16 TRBJ2-3 TRBV6-1 CASSEAGGGSTDTQYF TGTGCCAGCAGTGAAGCAGGGGGGGGGTCAACAGATACGCAGTATTTT
. . 14 TRBJ1-4 TRBV12-5 CASGFGGSNEKLFF TGTGCTAGTGGTTTTGGGGGGTCTAATGAAAAACTGTTTTTT
. . 15 TRBJ1-1 TRBV6-5 CASSYGGQPNTEAFF TGTGCCAGCAGTTACGGAGGCCAGCCTAACACTGAAGCTTTCTTT
. . 12 TRBJ1-6 TRBV12-3/TRBV12-4 CASSQGESPLHF TGTGCCAGCAGCCAAGGGGAGTCACCCCTCCACTTT